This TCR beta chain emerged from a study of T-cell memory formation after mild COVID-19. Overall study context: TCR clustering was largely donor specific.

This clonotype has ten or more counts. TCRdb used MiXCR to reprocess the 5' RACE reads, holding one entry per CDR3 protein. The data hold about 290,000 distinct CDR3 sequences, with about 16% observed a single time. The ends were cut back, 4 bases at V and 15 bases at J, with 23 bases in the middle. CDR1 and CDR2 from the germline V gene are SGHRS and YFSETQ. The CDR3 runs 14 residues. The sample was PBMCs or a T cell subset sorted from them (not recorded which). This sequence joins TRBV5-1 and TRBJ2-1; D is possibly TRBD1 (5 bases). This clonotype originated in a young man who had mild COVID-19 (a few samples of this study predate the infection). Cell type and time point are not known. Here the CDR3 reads CASSPLGQGVERFF. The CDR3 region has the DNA TGCGCCAGCAGCCCCCTAGGGCAAGGGGTAGAGAGGTTCTTC.